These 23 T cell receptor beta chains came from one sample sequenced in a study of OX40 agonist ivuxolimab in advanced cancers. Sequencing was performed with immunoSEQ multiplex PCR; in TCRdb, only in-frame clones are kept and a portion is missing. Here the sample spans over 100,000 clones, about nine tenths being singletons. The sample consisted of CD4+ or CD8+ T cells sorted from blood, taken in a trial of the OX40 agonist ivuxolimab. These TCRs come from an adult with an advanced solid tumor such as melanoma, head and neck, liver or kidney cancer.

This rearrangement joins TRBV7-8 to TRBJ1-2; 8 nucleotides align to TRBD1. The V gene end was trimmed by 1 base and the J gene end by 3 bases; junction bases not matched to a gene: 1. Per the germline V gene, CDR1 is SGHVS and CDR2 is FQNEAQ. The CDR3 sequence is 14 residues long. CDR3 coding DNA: TGTGCCAGCAGCTTAGAGACAGGGGACTATGGCTACACCTTC. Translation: CASSLETGDYGYTF.

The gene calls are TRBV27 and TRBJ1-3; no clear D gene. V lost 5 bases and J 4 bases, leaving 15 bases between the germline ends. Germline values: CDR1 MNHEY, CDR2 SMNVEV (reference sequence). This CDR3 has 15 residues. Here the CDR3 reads CASSPTWAGGNTIYF. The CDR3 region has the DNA TGTGCCAGCAGTCCCACGTGGGCGGGGGGAAACACCATATATTTT.

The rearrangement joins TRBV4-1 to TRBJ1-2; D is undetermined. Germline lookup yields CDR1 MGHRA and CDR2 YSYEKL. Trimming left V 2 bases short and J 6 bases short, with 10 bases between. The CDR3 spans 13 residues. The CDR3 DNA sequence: TGCGCCAGCAGCCAACCCCGGCGAGATGGCTACACCTTC. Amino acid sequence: CASSQPRRDGYTF.

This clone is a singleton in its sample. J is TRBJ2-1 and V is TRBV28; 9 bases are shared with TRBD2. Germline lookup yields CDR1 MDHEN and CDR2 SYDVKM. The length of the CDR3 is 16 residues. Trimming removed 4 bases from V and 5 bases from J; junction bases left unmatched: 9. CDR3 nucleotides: TGTGCCAGCAGTTCGGCCTCGCCTAGCGGGAACAATGAGCAGTTCTTC. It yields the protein CASSSASPSGNNEQFF.

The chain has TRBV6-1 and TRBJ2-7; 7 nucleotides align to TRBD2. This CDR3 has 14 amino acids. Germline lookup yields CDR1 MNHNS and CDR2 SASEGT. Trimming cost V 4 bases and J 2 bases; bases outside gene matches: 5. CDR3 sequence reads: CASSVVREAYEQYF. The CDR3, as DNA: TGTGCCAGCAGTGTTGTACGGGAGGCCTACGAGCAGTACTTC.

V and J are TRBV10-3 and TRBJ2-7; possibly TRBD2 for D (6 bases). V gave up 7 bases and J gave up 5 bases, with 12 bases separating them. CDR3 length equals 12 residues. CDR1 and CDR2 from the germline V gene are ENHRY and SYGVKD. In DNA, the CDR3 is TGTGCCATCATTGGGGTAGCGGACGAGCAGTACTTC. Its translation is CAIIGVADEQYF.

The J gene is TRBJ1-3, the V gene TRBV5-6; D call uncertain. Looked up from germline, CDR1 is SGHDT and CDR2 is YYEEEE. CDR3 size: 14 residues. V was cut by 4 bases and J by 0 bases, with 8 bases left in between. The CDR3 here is CASSPQSSGNTIYF. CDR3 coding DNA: TGTGCCAGCAGCCCACAAAGCTCTGGAAACACCATATATTTT.

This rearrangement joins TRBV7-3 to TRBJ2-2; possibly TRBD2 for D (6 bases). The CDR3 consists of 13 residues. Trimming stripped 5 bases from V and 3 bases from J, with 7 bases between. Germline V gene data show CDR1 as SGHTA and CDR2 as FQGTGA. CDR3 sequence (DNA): TGTGCCAGCAGCCCGGGGGACACCGGGGAGCTGTTTTTT. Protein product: CASSPGDTGELFF. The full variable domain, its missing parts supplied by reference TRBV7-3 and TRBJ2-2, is GAGVSQTPSNKVTEKGKYVELRCDPISGHTALYWYRQSLGQGPEFLIYFQGTGAADDSGLPNDRFFAVRPEGSVSTLKIQRTERGDSAVYLCASSPGDTGELFFGEGSRLTVL.

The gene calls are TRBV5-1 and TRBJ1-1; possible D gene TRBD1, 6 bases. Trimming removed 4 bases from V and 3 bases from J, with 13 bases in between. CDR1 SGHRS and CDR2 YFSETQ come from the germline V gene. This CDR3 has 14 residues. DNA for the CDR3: TGCGCCAGCAGCCCGGACAGAACGTACACTGAAGCTTTCTTT. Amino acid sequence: CASSPDRTYTEAFF.

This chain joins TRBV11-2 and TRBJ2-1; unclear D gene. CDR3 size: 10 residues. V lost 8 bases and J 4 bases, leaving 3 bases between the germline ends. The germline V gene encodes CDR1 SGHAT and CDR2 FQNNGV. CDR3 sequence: CASGYNEQFF. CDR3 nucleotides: TGTGCCAGCGGTTACAATGAGCAGTTCTTC.

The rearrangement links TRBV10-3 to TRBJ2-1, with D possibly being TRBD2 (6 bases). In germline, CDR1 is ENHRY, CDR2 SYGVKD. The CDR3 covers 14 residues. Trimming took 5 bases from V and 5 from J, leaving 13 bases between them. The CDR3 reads CAISPRDSHNEQFF. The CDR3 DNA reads TGTGCCATCAGTCCCAGGGACTCTCACAATGAGCAGTTCTTC.

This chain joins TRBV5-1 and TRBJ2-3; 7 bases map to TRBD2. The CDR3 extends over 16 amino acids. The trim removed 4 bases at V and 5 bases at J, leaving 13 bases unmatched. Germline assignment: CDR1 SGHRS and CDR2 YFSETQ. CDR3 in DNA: TGCGCCAGCAGCAGGGGTGCGGGAGAAGGGAAAGATACGCAGTATTTT. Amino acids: CASSRGAGEGKDTQYF.

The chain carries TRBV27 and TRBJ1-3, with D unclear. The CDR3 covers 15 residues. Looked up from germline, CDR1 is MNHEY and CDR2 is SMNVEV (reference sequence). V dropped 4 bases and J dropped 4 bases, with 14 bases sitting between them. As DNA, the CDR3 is TGTGCCAGCAGTTCTTTGGCCGGGCCAGGAAACACCATATATTTT. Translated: CASSSLAGPGNTIYF.

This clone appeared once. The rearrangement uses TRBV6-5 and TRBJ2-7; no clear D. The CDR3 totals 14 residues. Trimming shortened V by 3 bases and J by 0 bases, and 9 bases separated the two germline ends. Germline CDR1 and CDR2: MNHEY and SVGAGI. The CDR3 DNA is TGTGCCAGCAGTTATAACGAAGGCTCCTACGAGCAGTACTTC. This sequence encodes CASSYNEGSYEQYF.

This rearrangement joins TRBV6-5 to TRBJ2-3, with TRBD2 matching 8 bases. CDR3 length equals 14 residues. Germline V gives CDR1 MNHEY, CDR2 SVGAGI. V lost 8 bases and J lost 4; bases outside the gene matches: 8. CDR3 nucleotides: TGTGCCAGCGGTCAGCGGGAGATGGCAGATACGCAGTATTTT. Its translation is CASGQREMADTQYF.

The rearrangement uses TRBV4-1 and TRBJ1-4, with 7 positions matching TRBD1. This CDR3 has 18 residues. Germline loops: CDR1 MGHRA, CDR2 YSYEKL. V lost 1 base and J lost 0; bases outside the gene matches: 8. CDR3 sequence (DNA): TGCGCCAGCAGCCAAGGGGGACAGACTAAAGCAACTAATGAAAAACTGTTTTTT. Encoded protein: CASSQGGQTKATNEKLFF.

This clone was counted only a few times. CDR3 residues: CASSLSVLGNTIYF. CDR3 DNA sequence: TGTGCCAGCAGTTTATCGGTGCTTGGAAACACCATATATTTT. The chain links TRBV27 to TRBJ1-3; D gene unclear. CDR3 length equals 14 residues. The V gene lost 0 bases and the J gene lost 3 bases, with 6 bases spanning the gap. From germline, CDR1 is MNHEY and CDR2 SMNVEV (reference sequence).

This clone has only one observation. This CDR3 is CASSPQTYNEQFF. CDR3 DNA: TGTGCCAGCTCACCACAAACTTACAATGAGCAGTTCTTC. This chain joins TRBV18 and TRBJ2-1; D ambiguous. Germline CDR1 reads KGHSH; CDR2 reads LQKENI. Trimming took 1 base from V and 4 from J, leaving 5 bases between them. CDR3 length equals 13 residues.

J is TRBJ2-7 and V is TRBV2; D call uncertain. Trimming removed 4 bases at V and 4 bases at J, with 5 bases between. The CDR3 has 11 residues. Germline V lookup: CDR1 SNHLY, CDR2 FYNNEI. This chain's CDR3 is CASSGVYEQYF. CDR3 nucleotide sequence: TGTGCCAGCAGTGGAGTATACGAGCAGTACTTC.

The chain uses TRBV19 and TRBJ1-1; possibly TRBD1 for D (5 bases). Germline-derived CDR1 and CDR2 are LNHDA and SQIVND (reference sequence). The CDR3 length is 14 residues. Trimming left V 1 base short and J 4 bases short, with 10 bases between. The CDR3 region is CASSIGGGSTEAFF. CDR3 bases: TGTGCCAGTAGTATAGGGGGCGGGAGCACTGAAGCTTTCTTT.

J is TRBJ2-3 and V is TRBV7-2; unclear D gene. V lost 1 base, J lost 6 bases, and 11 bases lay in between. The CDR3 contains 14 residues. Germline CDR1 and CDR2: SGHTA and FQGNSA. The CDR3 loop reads CASSLGPPGDTQYF. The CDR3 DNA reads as TGTGCCAGCAGCTTAGGGCCCCCGGGCGATACGCAGTATTTT.

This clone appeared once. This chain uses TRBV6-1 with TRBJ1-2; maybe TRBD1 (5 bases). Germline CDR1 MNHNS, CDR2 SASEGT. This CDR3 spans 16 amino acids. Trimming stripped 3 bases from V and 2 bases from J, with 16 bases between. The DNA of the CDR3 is TGTGCCAGCAGTGACAGGGACGGACGTTACAACTATGGCTACACCTTC. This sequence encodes CASSDRDGRYNYGYTF.

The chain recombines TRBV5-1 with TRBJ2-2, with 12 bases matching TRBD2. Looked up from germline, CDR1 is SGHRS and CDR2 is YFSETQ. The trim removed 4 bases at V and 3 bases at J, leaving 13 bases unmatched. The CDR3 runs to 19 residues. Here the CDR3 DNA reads TGCGCCAGCAGCCCTAAAACCGCTAGCGGGAGGGCCTACACCGGGGAGCTGTTTTTT. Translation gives CASSPKTASGRAYTGELFF. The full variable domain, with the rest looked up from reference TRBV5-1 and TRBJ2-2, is KAGVTQTPRYLIKTRGQQVTLSCSPISGHRSVSWYQQTPGQGLQFLFEYFSETQRNKGNFPGRFSGRQFSNSRSEMNVSTLELGDSALYLCASSPKTASGRAYTGELFFGEGSRLTVL.